The 5 T cell receptor beta chains below come from one sample, sequenced in a study of immune cell composition in non-small cell lung cancer. Normal lung was taken at the farthest possible site, at least 3 cm from tumour. The method was immunoSEQ multiplex PCR; TCRdb's version includes in-frame clones alone and lacks a portion of them. This sample has some 2,700 clones, with roughly four fifths found just once. The data were also submitted as part of a second study, on CD4 T cells in lung cancer.

The sequencing input was non-adjacent lung tissue. The receptors originated from a human donor with non-small cell lung cancer.

The chain combines TRBV11-2 with TRBJ2-7; D gene unclear. Germline V gene sequence: CDR1 SGHAT, CDR2 FQNNGV. The V end lost 3 bases, the J end lost 2 bases, and 8 bases lay between the germline ends. CDR3 length equals 13 residues. The CDR3 nucleotides read TGTGCCAGCAGCTTCCCCAGGACCTACGAGCAGTACTTC. Its protein product is CASSFPRTYEQYF.

The chain combines TRBV5-1 with TRBJ2-3, with D unclear. V dropped 2 bases and J dropped 0 bases, with 10 bases sitting between them. Germline-derived CDR1 and CDR2 are SGHRS and YFSETQ. This CDR3 has 15 residues. The CDR3 here is CASSLSTPSTDTQYF. The CDR3 nucleotides are TGCGCCAGCAGCTTATCGACACCTAGCACAGATACGCAGTATTTT.

This chain links TRBV7-3 with TRBJ2-5; D remains ambiguous. The V end lost 5 bases, the J end lost 3 bases, and 22 bases lay between the germline ends. CDR3 length: 17 amino acids. Germline lookup yields CDR1 SGHTA and CDR2 FQGTGA. CDR3 nucleotides: TGTGCCAGCAGCCCCCCTCAGAAAAATACAATAAAAGAGACCCAGTACTTC. Residues: CASSPPQKNTIKETQYF.

The V call is TRBV9, the J call TRBJ2-5; the D gene is possibly TRBD2 (6 bases). Trimming left V 0 bases short and J 5 bases short, with 11 bases between. The germline CDR1 and CDR2 sequences are SGDLS and YYNGEE. The CDR3 length is 14 residues. CDR3 DNA sequence: TGTGCCAGCAGCGTAGCCCGGGGGTTGGAGACCCAGTACTTC. As protein: CASSVARGLETQYF.

The gene calls are TRBV18 and TRBJ2-7; TRBD2 agrees at 11 bases. Trimming removed 2 bases from V and 5 bases from J; junction bases left unmatched: 5. The length of the CDR3 is 15 residues. Germline-derived CDR1 and CDR2 are KGHSH and LQKENI. Written as DNA, the CDR3 is TGTGCCAGCTCACCAAAAACTAGCGGGAGCAACGAGCAGTACTTC. Amino acids: CASSPKTSGSNEQYF.